This T cell receptor beta chain was identified in a study of Graves' ophthalmopathy and Graves' hyperthyroidism. Amplified TCR beta CDR3 regions were obtained using RNA transcripts as template. HTBI primers were employed in first-round RT-PCR, then a second-round multiplex PCR followed. TCRdb ran MiXCR on the multiplex PCR reads and lists one entry per CDR3 protein. The repertoire holds some 370,000 distinct CDR3 sequences, with roughly 17% as singletons. The CDR3 totals 14 residues. Germline loops: CDR1 MGHDK, CDR2 SYGVNS. The V end lost 5 bases, the J end lost 0 bases, and 10 bases lay between the germline ends.

Sequencing was performed on peripheral blood. The chain recombines TRBV25-1 with TRBJ1-1; D is unclear. The origin of this receptor is an adult woman with stable Graves' hyperthyroidism. This CDR3 reads CASSFGFMNTEAFF. CDR3 nucleotide sequence: TGTGCCAGCAGTTTTGGGTTCATGAACACTGAAGCTTTCTTT.